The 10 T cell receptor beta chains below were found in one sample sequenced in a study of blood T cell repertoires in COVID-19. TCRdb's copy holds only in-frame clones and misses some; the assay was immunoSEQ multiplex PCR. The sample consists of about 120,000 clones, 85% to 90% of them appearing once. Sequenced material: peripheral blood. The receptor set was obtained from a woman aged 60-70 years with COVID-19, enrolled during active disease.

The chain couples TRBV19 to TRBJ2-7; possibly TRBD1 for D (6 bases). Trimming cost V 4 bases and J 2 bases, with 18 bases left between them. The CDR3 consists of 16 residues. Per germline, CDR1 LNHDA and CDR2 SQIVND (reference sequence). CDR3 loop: CASSTRGLPGPYEQYF. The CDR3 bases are TGTGCCAGTAGTACCAGGGGCCTCCCAGGGCCCTACGAGCAGTACTTC.

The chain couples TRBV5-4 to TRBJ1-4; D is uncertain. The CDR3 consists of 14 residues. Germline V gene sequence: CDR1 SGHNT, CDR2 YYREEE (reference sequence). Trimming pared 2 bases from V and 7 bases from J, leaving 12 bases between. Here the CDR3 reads CASSFSGISEKLFF. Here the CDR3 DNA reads TGTGCCAGCAGCTTTTCGGGGATTAGTGAAAAACTGTTTTTT.

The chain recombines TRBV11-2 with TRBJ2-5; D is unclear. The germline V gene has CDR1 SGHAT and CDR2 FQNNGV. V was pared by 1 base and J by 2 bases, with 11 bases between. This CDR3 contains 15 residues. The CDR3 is CASSLAGGVQETQYF. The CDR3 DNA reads TGTGCCAGCAGCTTAGCCGGCGGTGTGCAAGAGACCCAGTACTTC. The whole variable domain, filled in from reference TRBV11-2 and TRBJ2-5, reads EAGVAQSPRYKIIEKRQSVAFWCNPISGHATLYWYQQILGQGPKLLIQFQNNGVVDDSQLPKDRFSAERLKGVDSTLKIQPAKLEDSAVYLCASSLAGGVQETQYFGPGTRLLVL.

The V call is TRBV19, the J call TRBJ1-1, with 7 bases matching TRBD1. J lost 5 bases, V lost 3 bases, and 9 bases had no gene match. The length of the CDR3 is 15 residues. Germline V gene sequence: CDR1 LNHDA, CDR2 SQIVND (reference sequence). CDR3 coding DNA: TGTGCCAGTAGTATTTCCCCGACAGGGCAAACTGAAGCTTTCTTT. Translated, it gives CASSISPTGQTEAFF.

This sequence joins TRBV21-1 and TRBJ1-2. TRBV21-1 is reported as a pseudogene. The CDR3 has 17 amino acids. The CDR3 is CASSKRGRAKVIYGYTF. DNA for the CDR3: TGTGCCAGCAGCAAACGGGGGAGGGCGAAGGTGATCTATGGCTACACCTTC.

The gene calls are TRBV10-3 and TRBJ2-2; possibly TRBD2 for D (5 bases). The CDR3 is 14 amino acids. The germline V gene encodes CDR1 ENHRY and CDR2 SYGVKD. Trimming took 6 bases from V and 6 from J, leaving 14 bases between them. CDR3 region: CAISISRGSGELFF. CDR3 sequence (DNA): TGTGCCATCAGCATATCCCGGGGATCCGGGGAGCTGTTTTTT.

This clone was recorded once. The CDR3 coding sequence is TGCGCCAGCAGCCAAGAGTTGACAGGGGGAGATACGCAGTATTTT. Translation gives CASSQELTGGDTQYF. The chain couples TRBV4-3 to TRBJ2-3; 9 bases are shared with TRBD1. The CDR3 totals 15 residues. CDR1 is LGHNA and CDR2 is YSLEER in the germline V gene. With 0 bases clipped from V and 5 bases from J, the junction kept 3 bases outside the gene matches.

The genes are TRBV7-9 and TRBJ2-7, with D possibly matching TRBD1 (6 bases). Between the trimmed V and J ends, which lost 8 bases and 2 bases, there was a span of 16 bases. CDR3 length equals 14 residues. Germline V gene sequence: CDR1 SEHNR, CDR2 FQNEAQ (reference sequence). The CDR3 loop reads CASDTGWGTYEQYF. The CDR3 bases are TGTGCCAGCGACACAGGGTGGGGTACCTACGAGCAGTACTTC. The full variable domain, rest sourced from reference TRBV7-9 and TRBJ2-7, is DTGVSQNPRHKITKRGQNVTFRCDPISEHNRLYWYRQTLGQGPEFLTYFQNEAQLEKSRLLSDRFSAERPKGSFSTLEIQRTEQGDSAMYLCASDTGWGTYEQYFGPGTRLTVT.

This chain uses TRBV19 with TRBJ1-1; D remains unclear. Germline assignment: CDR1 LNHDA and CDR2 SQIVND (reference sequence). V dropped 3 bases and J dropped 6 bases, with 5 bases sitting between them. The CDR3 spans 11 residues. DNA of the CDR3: TGTGCCAGTAGTATTCAGGCTGAAGCTTTCTTT. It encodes CASSIQAEAFF. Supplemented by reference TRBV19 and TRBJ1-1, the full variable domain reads DGGITQSPKYLFRKEGQNVTLSCEQNLNHDAMYWYRQDPGQGLRLIYYSQIVNDFQKGDIAEGYSVSREKKESFPLTVTSAQKNPTAFYLCASSIQAEAFFGQGTRLTVV.

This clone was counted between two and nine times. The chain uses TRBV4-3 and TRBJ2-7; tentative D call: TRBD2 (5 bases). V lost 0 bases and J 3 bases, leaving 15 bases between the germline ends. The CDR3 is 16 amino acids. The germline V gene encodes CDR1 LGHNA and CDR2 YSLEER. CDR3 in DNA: TGCGCCAGCAGCCAAGATTGGAGAGGGATGGACTACGAGCAGTACTTC. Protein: CASSQDWRGMDYEQYF.